The 30 T cell receptor beta chains given below trace back to one sample, sequenced in a study of cytotoxic CD8 clonotypes in ibrutinib-treated CLL. The method was immunoSEQ multiplex PCR; TCRdb's version includes in-frame clones alone and lacks a portion of them. The sample gives 150,000 or so clones, 70% to 80% of which show up once; around 4.9% is in the top ten. This specimen was PBMCs, taken after 24 months of ibrutinib treatment. The receptors derive from a human donor with chronic lymphocytic leukemia.

The V call is TRBV28, the J call TRBJ2-7; a possible D gene is TRBD2 (6 bases). Trimming pared 6 bases from V and 0 bases from J, leaving 12 bases between. The CDR3 is 14 residues long. The germline CDR1 and CDR2 sequences are MDHEN and SYDVKM. The chain's CDR3 is CASSPGGSSYEQYF. The CDR3 DNA reads as TGTGCCAGCAGCCCCGGAGGGAGCTCCTACGAGCAGTACTTC.

DNA for the CDR3: TGTGCCAGCAGCCGGGGACTAGGGAACACCGGGGAGCTGTTTTTT. It yields the protein CASSRGLGNTGELFF. This chain joins TRBV7-2 and TRBJ2-2; 8 bases are shared with TRBD2. Germline values: CDR1 SGHTA, CDR2 FQGNSA. This CDR3 comprises 15 residues. J lost 1 base, V lost 5 bases, and 3 bases had no gene match.

V gene TRBV9 combines with J gene TRBJ1-5; no clear D. CDR1 is SGDLS, CDR2 YYNGEE, per germline. Trimming left V 3 bases short and J 2 bases short, with 12 bases between. The CDR3 is 15 amino acids. The DNA of the CDR3 is TGTGCCAGCAGCGCTAGGGATGGCGGCAATCAGCCCCAGCATTTT. Translation gives CASSARDGGNQPQHF.

The chain is built from TRBV27 and TRBJ2-7; TRBD2 agrees at 10 bases. J was trimmed by 1 base and V by 6 bases; bases with no gene match: 12. The CDR3 is 17 residues long. Germline V lookup: CDR1 MNHEY, CDR2 SMNVEV (reference sequence). The CDR3 DNA reads as TGTGCCAGCAGCCGACGCGCGGGGACTAGCGCTTCCTACGAGCAGTACTTC. Translated, it gives CASSRRAGTSASYEQYF.

This sequence joins TRBV29-1 and TRBJ1-2; D remains ambiguous. Trimming took off 2 bases at V and 2 bases at J, with 9 bases between the two ends. This CDR3 region has 13 residues. Per the germline V gene, CDR1 is SQVTM and CDR2 is ANQGSEA. In nucleotides, the CDR3 is TGCAGCGTTGAATACCCTCGGAACTATGGCTACACCTTC. This gives the protein CSVEYPRNYGYTF.

The V and J genes are TRBV7-8 and TRBJ2-7; TRBD1 aligns across 7 bases. The V gene's germline CDR1 is SGHVS and CDR2 FQNEAQ. Germline trimming cut 3 bases from V and 1 base from J; bases unmatched to any gene: 6. The CDR3 loop spans 15 amino acids. CDR3 amino acids: CASSFRQGGSYEQYF. CDR3 coding DNA: TGTGCCAGCAGCTTCCGACAGGGTGGTTCCTACGAGCAGTACTTC.

The CDR3 DNA follows: TGTGCCAGCAGTGACGTGGCGGGCCCCGTTGGGACCCAGTACTTC. Amino acids: CASSDVAGPVGTQYF. The J gene is TRBJ2-5, the V gene TRBV6-4, with D tentatively TRBD2 (5 bases). V lost 2 bases and J lost 7, with 17 bases in between. This CDR3 is built from 15 residues. Germline CDR1 MRHNA, CDR2 SNTAGT.

V and J are TRBV5-6 and TRBJ2-7, with TRBD2 identical over 8 bases. Trimming took 1 base from V and 3 from J; bases not matched to a gene: 9. CDR1 is SGHDT, CDR2 YYEEEE, per germline. There are 16 residues in the CDR3. CDR3 protein: CASSLPGEAGGYEQYF. As DNA, the CDR3 is TGTGCCAGCAGCTTGCCCGGCGAGGCGGGAGGCTACGAGCAGTACTTC.

The rearrangement links TRBV4-3 to TRBJ1-2; D ambiguous. The V and J ends lost 3 bases and 7 bases respectively, with 18 bases between them. Germline loops: CDR1 LGHNA, CDR2 YSLEER. The CDR3 sequence is 15 residues long. The CDR3 sequence: CASSHPADLLAGYTF. CDR3 nucleotide sequence: TGCGCCAGCAGCCACCCGGCAGATCTCCTGGCTGGCTACACCTTC.

This sequence joins TRBV7-2 and TRBJ2-7, with 7 bases that match TRBD2. The CDR3 is 15 amino acids. V shed 5 bases and J 0 bases; nucleotides not matched to a gene: 7. Per germline, CDR1 SGHTA and CDR2 FQGNSA. This chain's CDR3 is CASSPWGGGSYEQYF. The CDR3 DNA sequence: TGTGCCAGCAGCCCCTGGGGCGGGGGCTCCTACGAGCAGTACTTC.

V is TRBV4-1 and J is TRBJ1-1; D is uncertain. There are 13 residues in the CDR3. Germline values: CDR1 MGHRA, CDR2 YSYEKL. Trimming removed 0 bases from V and 4 bases from J, with 6 bases in between. The CDR3 spells CASSQEDVTEAFF. CDR3 nucleotides: TGCGCCAGCAGCCAAGAAGATGTCACTGAAGCTTTCTTT.

This clone was counted a few times. This sequence joins TRBV18 and TRBJ1-1; D call uncertain. The CDR3 spans 13 residues. Trimming cost V 4 bases and J 6 bases, with 12 bases left between them. Germline V gene sequence: CDR1 KGHSH, CDR2 LQKENI. CDR3 protein: CASSQAGGAEAFF. CDR3 nucleotides: TGTGCCAGCTCACAGGCGGGTGGAGCTGAAGCTTTCTTT. The whole variable domain, filled in from reference TRBV18 and TRBJ1-1, reads NAGVMQNPRHLVRRRGQEARLRCSPMKGHSHVYWYRQLPEEGLKFMVYLQKENIIDESGMPKERFSAEFPKEGPSILRIQQVVRGDSAAYFCASSQAGGAEAFFGQGTRLTVV.

The V and J genes are TRBV7-6 and TRBJ2-5; D unresolved. V was pared by 1 base and J by 4 bases, with 7 bases between. Germline CDR1 and CDR2: SGHVS and FNYEAQ. This CDR3 contains 13 residues. CDR3 DNA sequence: TGTGCCAGCAGCTTAGGACCCCCAGAGACCCAGTACTTC. Protein: CASSLGPPETQYF.

V and J are TRBV19 and TRBJ2-5, with 10 bases lining up with TRBD1. The junction had 3 bases not matched to a gene; V was cut back by 4 bases and J by 4 bases. The CDR3 runs 14 residues. The germline gives CDR1 LNHDA, CDR2 SQIVND (reference sequence). This CDR3 reads CASSTGQGVETQYF. The CDR3, as DNA: TGTGCCAGTAGTACCGGACAGGGGGTAGAGACCCAGTACTTC.

This clone was observed at least ten times. V usage is TRBV6-5 and J usage is TRBJ1-5, with TRBD1 identical over 7 bases. From germline, CDR1 is MNHEY and CDR2 SVGAGI. This CDR3 is built from 14 residues. V trimming: 6 bases; J trimming: 6 bases; junction bases outside the gene matches: 8. The CDR3 sequence is CASREGQWGQPQHF. Written as DNA, the CDR3 is TGTGCCAGCAGGGAGGGACAGTGGGGTCAGCCCCAGCATTTT.

The J gene is TRBJ1-1, the V gene TRBV28, with D possibly TRBD1 on 5 matching bases. The ends were cut back, 3 bases at V and 4 bases at J, with 12 bases in the middle. CDR3 length equals 14 residues. Germline V CDR1 and CDR2: MDHEN, SYDVKM. CDR3 region: CASSFAGPGTEAFF. The CDR3 bases are TGTGCCAGCAGTTTTGCGGGGCCGGGCACTGAAGCTTTCTTT.

This sequence joins TRBV4-2 and TRBJ1-4; D is ambiguous. Trimming shortened V by 4 bases and J by 0 bases, and 6 bases separated the two germline ends. CDR1 is LGHNA and CDR2 is YNFKEQ in the germline V gene. The CDR3 runs to 14 residues. The CDR3 region has the DNA TGTGCCAGCAGCCCCGATACAACTAATGAAAAACTGTTTTTT. Protein sequence: CASSPDTTNEKLFF.

V gene TRBV19 combines with J gene TRBJ2-7; maybe TRBD1 (6 bases). There are 13 residues in the CDR3. The germline V gene encodes CDR1 LNHDA and CDR2 SQIVND (reference sequence). V gave up 4 bases and J gave up 7 bases, with 14 bases separating them. The CDR3 loop is CASSTVQGGEQYF. The CDR3 DNA reads as TGTGCCAGTAGTACCGTACAGGGTGGGGAGCAGTACTTC.

CDR3 loop: CASLPVGGTGNEQFF. The CDR3 DNA sequence: TGTGCCAGCCTACCGGTGGGGGGCACGGGCAATGAGCAGTTCTTC. This chain joins TRBV27 and TRBJ2-1; TRBD1 or TRBD2 may be the D gene (6 bases each). This CDR3 spans 15 amino acids. Germline V gene data show CDR1 as MNHEY and CDR2 as SMNVEV (reference sequence). V dropped 8 bases and J dropped 6 bases, with 20 bases sitting between them.

This clone was picked up a small number of times. Other nucleotide sequences in the sample specify the same CDR3. The CDR3 protein is CASSPSYEQYF. The CDR3, as DNA: TGTGCCAGCAGCCCTAGCTACGAGCAGTACTTC. This rearrangement joins TRBV7-2 to TRBJ2-7; D is undetermined. Deletions cut 5 bases from V and 3 bases from J, with 5 bases between. The CDR3 extends over 11 amino acids. Germline-derived CDR1 and CDR2 are SGHTA and FQGNSA.

The V call is TRBV5-1, the J call TRBJ2-2; no reliable D call. The CDR3 spans 13 residues. V lost 1 base and J lost 5, with 6 bases in between. Germline V gives CDR1 SGHRS, CDR2 YFSETQ. DNA for the CDR3: TGCGCCAGCAGCTTGCTGGGGACCGGGGAGCTGTTTTTT. This codes for CASSLLGTGELFF.

The rearrangement joins TRBV11-1 to TRBJ2-1, with 9 bases that match TRBD2. The germline V gene encodes CDR1 SGHAT and CDR2 FQDESV (reference sequence). V trimming: 5 bases; J trimming: 8 bases; junction bases outside the gene matches: 10. The CDR3 length is 15 residues. CDR3 sequence: CASSPLRGGRYEQFF. CDR3 coding DNA: TGTGCCAGCAGCCCCCTGCGGGGGGGCCGCTATGAGCAGTTCTTC.

This chain links TRBV27 with TRBJ2-7; D remains unclear. V lost 5 bases to trimming and J lost 4 bases, with 15 bases between them. The V gene's germline CDR1 is MNHEY and CDR2 SMNVEV (reference sequence). The CDR3 extends over 14 amino acids. The CDR3 sequence: CASSPGRVPYEQYF. The CDR3 DNA reads as TGTGCCAGCAGTCCCGGACGGGTCCCATACGAGCAGTACTTC.

This clone was counted a few times. The chain combines TRBV5-4 with TRBJ2-5; 7 positions agree with TRBD1. The germline CDR1 and CDR2 sequences are SGHNT and YYREEE (reference sequence). The CDR3 length is 14 residues. V trimming: 4 bases; J trimming: 1 base; junction bases outside the gene matches: 4. CDR3 sequence: CASSAGTVQETQYF. In nucleotides, the CDR3 is TGTGCCAGCAGCGCTGGGACAGTCCAAGAGACCCAGTACTTC.

The chain links TRBV9 to TRBJ1-3; D gene unclear. The CDR3 consists of 15 residues. V lost 4 bases to trimming and J lost 2 bases, with 13 bases between them. Germline CDR1 SGDLS, CDR2 YYNGEE. CDR3 in amino acids: CASSPPGTAGNTIYF. CDR3 DNA sequence: TGTGCCAGCAGCCCTCCGGGTACGGCTGGAAACACCATATATTTT.

V gene TRBV6-5 combines with J gene TRBJ2-7; the D is unclear. The CDR3 has 14 residues. CDR1 and CDR2 (germline): MNHEY, SVGAGI. The germline V and J ends were trimmed by 7 bases and 5 bases, with 18 bases remaining between them. The CDR3 nucleotides read TGTGCCAGCACCCTACTCGGTCGCCCCAACGAGCAGTACTTC. Protein sequence: CASTLLGRPNEQYF.

This rearrangement joins TRBV6-5 to TRBJ2-2; D gene unclear. The CDR3 runs 14 residues. The V gene's germline CDR1 is MNHEY and CDR2 SVGAGI. Between the trimmed V and J ends, which lost 0 bases and 3 bases, there was a span of 5 bases. The CDR3 region has the DNA TGTGCCAGCAGTTACTCGGTCTACACCGGGGAGCTGTTTTTT. Amino acid sequence: CASSYSVYTGELFF.

V and J are TRBV11-2 and TRBJ2-5, with D uncertain. V shed 1 base and J shed 4 bases, with 7 bases lying between them. Germline lookup yields CDR1 SGHAT and CDR2 FQNNGV. The CDR3 is 13 amino acids. CDR3 DNA sequence: TGTGCCAGCAGCTTAGGGTCAGCAGAGACCCAGTACTTC. Amino acids: CASSLGSAETQYF.

The rearrangement links TRBV7-3 to TRBJ2-5; D may be TRBD1 (6 bases). V was pared by 5 bases and J by 0 bases, with 10 bases between. The CDR3 has 14 residues. Looked up from germline, CDR1 is SGHTA and CDR2 is FQGTGA. CDR3 coding DNA: TGTGCCAGCAGCCAGGGGCAGGACCAAGAGACCCAGTACTTC. Amino acids: CASSQGQDQETQYF.

V gene TRBV7-9 combines with J gene TRBJ2-1; D uncertain. The CDR3 length is 15 residues. Germline V gene data show CDR1 as SEHNR and CDR2 as FQNEAQ (reference sequence). V was shortened by 0 bases and J by 4 bases, with 10 bases between the two germline ends. For the CDR3, the DNA is TGTGCCAGCAGCTTAGCGGGAATGGGGTACAATGAGCAGTTCTTC. This encodes CASSLAGMGYNEQFF.